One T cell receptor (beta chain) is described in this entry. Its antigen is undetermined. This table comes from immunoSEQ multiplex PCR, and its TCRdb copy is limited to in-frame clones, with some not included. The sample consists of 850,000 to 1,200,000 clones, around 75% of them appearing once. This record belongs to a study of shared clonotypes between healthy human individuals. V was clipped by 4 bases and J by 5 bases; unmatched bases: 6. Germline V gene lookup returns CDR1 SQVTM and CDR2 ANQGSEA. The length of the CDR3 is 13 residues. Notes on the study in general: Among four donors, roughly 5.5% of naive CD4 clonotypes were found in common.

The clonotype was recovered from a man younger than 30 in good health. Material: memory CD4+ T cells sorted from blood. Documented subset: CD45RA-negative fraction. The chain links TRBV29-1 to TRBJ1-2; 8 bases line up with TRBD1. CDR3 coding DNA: TGCAGCGTTGGACAGGGGCCTCAGTATGGCTACACCTTC. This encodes CSVGQGPQYGYTF.